A selection of T cell receptor beta chains follows, all from one sample in a study of blood T cells in healthy people across ages. TCRdb re-called the 5' RACE reads with MiXCR, one entry per CDR3 protein. Among about 780,000 distinct CDR3 sequences, 35% to 50% were seen once, and the ten largest hold 15% to 20%. Sequencing used blood. The receptors here all came from an elderly man in good health. Both conserved end residues are part of each CDR3. Each record gives: CDR3 DNA, CDR3 protein, clone size, D gene, CDR3 length, J gene, V gene. A D gene is named only where the DNA matches it firmly. Rows may omit the clone size; those that give it use once, few, many or a size class.

CDR3nt: TGTGCCAGCAGCTTACGAGTCTTGGCATACGAGCAGTACTTC
CDR3aa: CASSLRVLAYEQYF
abundance: many
d_gene: NA
len: 14
j_gene: TRBJ2-7
v_gene: TRBV13

CDR3nt: TGCAGCGCGCGTATGGGACAGGGGAGTACTGAAGCTTTCTTT
CDR3aa: CSARMGQGSTEAFF
abundance: NA
d_gene: TRBD1
len: 14
j_gene: TRBJ1-1
v_gene: TRBV29-1

CDR3nt: TGTGCCAGCAGTCCACGGGCAGGGGATCGCACAGATACGCAGTATTTT
CDR3aa: CASSPRAGDRTDTQYF
abundance: NA
d_gene: NA
len: 16
j_gene: TRBJ2-3
v_gene: TRBV27

CDR3nt: TGTGCCACCAGTGACGACAGGGGGTTCGAAAAACTGTTTTTT
CDR3aa: CATSDDRGFEKLFF
abundance: few
d_gene: TRBD1
len: 14
j_gene: TRBJ1-4
v_gene: TRBV24-1

CDR3nt: TGCGCCAGCAGCCCTGGTGGCTTCGGGGCCCAGCCCCAGCATTTT
CDR3aa: CASSPGGFGAQPQHF
abundance: few
d_gene: NA
len: 15
j_gene: TRBJ1-5
v_gene: TRBV5-1

CDR3nt: TGCGCCAGCAGCTTGGGGGACTCTGGGGCCAACGTCCTGACTTTC
CDR3aa: CASSLGDSGANVLTF
abundance: few
d_gene: NA
len: 15
j_gene: TRBJ2-6
v_gene: TRBV5-1

CDR3nt: TGTGCCAGCAGTTCTGTAGCTCGTGGCTACACCTTC
CDR3aa: CASSSVARGYTF
abundance: NA
d_gene: NA
len: 12
j_gene: TRBJ1-2
v_gene: TRBV28

CDR3nt: TGTGCCAGCACCTTTGGGGGGGGCTTCACCGGGGAGCTGTTTTTT
CDR3aa: CASTFGGGFTGELFF
abundance: NA
d_gene: NA
len: 15
j_gene: TRBJ2-2
v_gene: TRBV7-2

CDR3nt: TGTGCCAGCAGCCGCCCTAGCGGGAGGGCCCGTAATGAGCAGTTCTTC
CDR3aa: CASSRPSGRARNEQFF
abundance: once
d_gene: TRBD2
len: 16
j_gene: TRBJ2-1
v_gene: TRBV14

CDR3nt: TGTGCCAGCAGCCAACGAGCGGGAATCTACGAGCAGTACTTC
CDR3aa: CASSQRAGIYEQYF
abundance: NA
d_gene: TRBD2
len: 14
j_gene: TRBJ2-7
v_gene: TRBV7-2

CDR3nt: TGCAGTGCTAGCTCTCTCGACGGGGCCAACGTCCTGACTTTC
CDR3aa: CSASSLDGANVLTF
abundance: few
d_gene: NA
len: 14
j_gene: TRBJ2-6
v_gene: TRBV20-1

CDR3nt: TGCGCCAGCAGCTCCACAGCGTATCGTTCACCCCTCCACTTT
CDR3aa: CASSSTAYRSPLHF
abundance: NA
d_gene: NA
len: 14
j_gene: TRBJ1-6
v_gene: TRBV5-1